This T cell receptor beta chain was obtained from a study of Tregs in tolerant kidney transplant recipients. Findings of the study overall: Changing PCR primers prevented nucleotide comparison between some patients' samples.

Measured with immunoSEQ multiplex PCR; TCRdb has only the in-frame clones, and not every one. The repertoire includes around 64,000 clones, approximately 87% of them detected once, and 3.8% sits in the top ten. Per the germline V gene, CDR1 is SGHDT and CDR2 is YYEEEE. V was pared by 4 bases and J by 7 bases, with 9 bases of the junction left unmatched. The CDR3 spans 15 residues. Recipients received nonmyeloablative bone marrow transplants from related graft donors, with transient mixed chimerism. Worth noting for this clone: No antigen is known for it.

The receptor was isolated from a human patient who received a combined kidney and bone marrow transplant. Some T cells may be transferred from the graft donor. Sequenced here: CD4+ T cells from blood (PBMCs), sampled 6 months after the transplant. The rearrangement uses TRBV5-6 and TRBJ1-2; 11 nucleotides agree with TRBD1. CDR3 coding DNA: TGTGCCAGCAGCATCCCCGGGACAGGGGGTTTTGGCTACACCTTC. Amino acid sequence: CASSIPGTGGFGYTF.